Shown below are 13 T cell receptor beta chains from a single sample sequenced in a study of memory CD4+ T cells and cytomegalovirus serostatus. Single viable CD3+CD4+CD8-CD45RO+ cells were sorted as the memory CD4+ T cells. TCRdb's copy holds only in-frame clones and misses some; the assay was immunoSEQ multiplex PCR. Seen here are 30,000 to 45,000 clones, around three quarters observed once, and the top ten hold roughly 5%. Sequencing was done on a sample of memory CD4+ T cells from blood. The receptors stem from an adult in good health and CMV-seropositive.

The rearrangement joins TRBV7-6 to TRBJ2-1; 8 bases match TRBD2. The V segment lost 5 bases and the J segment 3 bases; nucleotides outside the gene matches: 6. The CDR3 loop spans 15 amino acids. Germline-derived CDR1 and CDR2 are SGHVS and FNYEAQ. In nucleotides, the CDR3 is TGTGCCAGCAGCCCGGGACTAGGGGTCTACAATGAGCAGTTCTTC. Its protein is CASSPGLGVYNEQFF.

DNA for the CDR3: TGTGCCAGCAGTGCACATCGGACAGGGGATGGCTACACCTTC. Protein: CASSAHRTGDGYTF. The J gene is TRBJ1-2, the V gene TRBV6-1; 9 bases fit TRBD1. J was trimmed by 6 bases and V by 4 bases; bases with no gene match: 6. The CDR3 sequence is 14 residues long. CDR1 MNHNS and CDR2 SASEGT come from the germline V gene.

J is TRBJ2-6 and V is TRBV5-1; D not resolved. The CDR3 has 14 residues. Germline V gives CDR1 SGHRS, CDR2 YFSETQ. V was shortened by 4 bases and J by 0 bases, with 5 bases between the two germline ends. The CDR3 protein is CASSASSGANVLTF. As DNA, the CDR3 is TGCGCCAGCAGCGCAAGCTCTGGGGCCAACGTCCTGACTTTC. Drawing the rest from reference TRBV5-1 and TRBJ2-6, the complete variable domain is KAGVTQTPRYLIKTRGQQVTLSCSPISGHRSVSWYQQTPGQGLQFLFEYFSETQRNKGNFPGRFSGRQFSNSRSEMNVSTLELGDSALYLCASSASSGANVLTFGAGSRLTVL.

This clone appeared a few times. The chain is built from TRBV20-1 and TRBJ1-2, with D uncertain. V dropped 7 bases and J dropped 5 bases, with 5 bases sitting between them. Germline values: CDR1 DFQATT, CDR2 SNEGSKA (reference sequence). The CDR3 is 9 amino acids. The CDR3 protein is CSGGYGYTF. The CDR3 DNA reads TGCAGTGGAGGGTATGGCTACACCTTC.

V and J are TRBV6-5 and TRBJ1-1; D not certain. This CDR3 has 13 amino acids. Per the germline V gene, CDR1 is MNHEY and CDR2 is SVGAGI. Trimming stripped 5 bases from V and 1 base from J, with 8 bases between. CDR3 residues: CASSAYRNTEAFF. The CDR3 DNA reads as TGTGCCAGCAGTGCATACAGGAACACTGAAGCTTTCTTT.

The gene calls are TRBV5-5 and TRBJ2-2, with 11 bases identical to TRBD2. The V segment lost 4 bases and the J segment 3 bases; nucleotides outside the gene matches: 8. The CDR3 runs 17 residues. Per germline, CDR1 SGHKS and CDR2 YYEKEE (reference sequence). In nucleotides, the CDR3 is TGTGCCAGCAGCGGGCCTCTAGCGGGGGGTCACACCGGGGAGCTGTTTTTT. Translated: CASSGPLAGGHTGELFF.

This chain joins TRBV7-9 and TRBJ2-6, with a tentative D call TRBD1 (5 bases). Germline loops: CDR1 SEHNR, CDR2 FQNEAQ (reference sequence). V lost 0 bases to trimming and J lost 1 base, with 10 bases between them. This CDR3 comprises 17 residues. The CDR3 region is CASSLAWQGSGANVLTF. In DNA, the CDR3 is TGTGCCAGCAGCTTAGCTTGGCAGGGTTCTGGGGCCAACGTCCTGACTTTC.

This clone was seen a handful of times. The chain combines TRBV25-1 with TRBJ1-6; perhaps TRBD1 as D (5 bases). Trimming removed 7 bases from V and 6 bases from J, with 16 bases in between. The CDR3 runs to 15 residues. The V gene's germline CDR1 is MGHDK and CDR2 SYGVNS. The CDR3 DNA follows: TGTGCCAGCACCCAGGGAGACAGAGCTAATTCACCCCTCCACTTT. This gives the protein CASTQGDRANSPLHF. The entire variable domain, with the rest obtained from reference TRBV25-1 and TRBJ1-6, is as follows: EADIYQTPRYLVIGTGKKITLECSQTMGHDKMYWYQQDPGMELHLIHYSYGVNSTEKGDLSSESTVSRIRTEHFPLTLESARPSHTSQYLCASTQGDRANSPLHFGNGTRLTVT.

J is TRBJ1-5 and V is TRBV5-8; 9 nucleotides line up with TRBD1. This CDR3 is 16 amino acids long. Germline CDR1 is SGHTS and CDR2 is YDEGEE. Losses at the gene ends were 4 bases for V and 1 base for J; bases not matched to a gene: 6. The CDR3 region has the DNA TGTGCCAGCAGCCGGGGACAGGGCTTAAGCAATCAGCCCCAGCATTTT. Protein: CASSRGQGLSNQPQHF. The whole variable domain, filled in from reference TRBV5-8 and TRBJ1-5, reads EAGVTQSPTHLIKTRGQQATLRCSPISGHTSVYWYQQALGLGLQFLLWYDEGEERNRGNFPPRFSGRQFPNYSSELNVNALELEDSALYLCASSRGQGLSNQPQHFGDGTRLSIL.

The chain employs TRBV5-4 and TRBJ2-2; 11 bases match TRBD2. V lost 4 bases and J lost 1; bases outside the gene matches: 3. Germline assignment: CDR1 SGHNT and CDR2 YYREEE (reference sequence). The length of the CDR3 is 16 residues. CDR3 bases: TGTGCCAGCAGCAGTGGGACTAGCGGGAACACCGGGGAGCTGTTTTTT. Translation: CASSSGTSGNTGELFF. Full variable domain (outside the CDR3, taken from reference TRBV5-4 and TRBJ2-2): ETGVTQSPTHLIKTRGQQVTLRCSSQSGHNTVSWYQQALGQGPQFIFQYYREEENGRGNFPPRFSGLQFPNYSSELNVNALELDDSALYLCASSSGTSGNTGELFFGEGSRLTVL.

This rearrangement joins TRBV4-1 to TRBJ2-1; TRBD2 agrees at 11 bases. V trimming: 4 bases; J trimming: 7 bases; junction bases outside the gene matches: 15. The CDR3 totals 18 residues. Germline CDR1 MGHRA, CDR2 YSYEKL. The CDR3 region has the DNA TGCGCCAGCAGCCGCACTCCTTTTAGCGGGAGGGCCCAGAATGAGCAGTTCTTC. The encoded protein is CASSRTPFSGRAQNEQFF.

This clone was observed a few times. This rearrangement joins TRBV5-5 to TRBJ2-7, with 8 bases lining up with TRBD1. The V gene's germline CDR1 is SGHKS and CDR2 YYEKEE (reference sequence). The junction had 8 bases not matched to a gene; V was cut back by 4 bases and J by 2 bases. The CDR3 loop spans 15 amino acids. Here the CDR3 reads CASSPGQGATYEQYF. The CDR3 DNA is TGTGCCAGCAGCCCCGGACAGGGTGCAACCTACGAGCAGTACTTC.

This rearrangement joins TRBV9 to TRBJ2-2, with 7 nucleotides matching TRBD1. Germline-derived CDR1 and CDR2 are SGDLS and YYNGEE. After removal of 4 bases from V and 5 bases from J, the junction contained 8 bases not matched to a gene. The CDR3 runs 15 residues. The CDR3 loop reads CASSIRQGPTGELFF. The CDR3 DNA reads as TGTGCCAGCAGCATTCGACAGGGACCTACCGGGGAGCTGTTTTTT.